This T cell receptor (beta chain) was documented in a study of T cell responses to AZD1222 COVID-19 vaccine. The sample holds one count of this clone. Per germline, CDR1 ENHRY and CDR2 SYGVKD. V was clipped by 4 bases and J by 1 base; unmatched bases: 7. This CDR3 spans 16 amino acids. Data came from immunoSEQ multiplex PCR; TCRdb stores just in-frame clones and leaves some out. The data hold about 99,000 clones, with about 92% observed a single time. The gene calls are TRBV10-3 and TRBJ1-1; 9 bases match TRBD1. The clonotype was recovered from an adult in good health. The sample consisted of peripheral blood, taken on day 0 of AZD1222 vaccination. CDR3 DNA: TGTGCCATCAGTGCCACAGGGGGCTGGGGGAACACTGAAGCTTTCTTT. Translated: CAISATGGWGNTEAFF.